These 21 T cell receptor beta chains came from one sample sequenced in a study of shared clonotypes between healthy human individuals (dated by TCRdb to the early 2020s). Library construction relied on the immunoSEQ multiplex PCR assay. The clones in this table, taken by TCRdb from immuneACCESS, are in-frame only. Not every clone is retained; where verified, under half of the shortfall comes from an unresolved V gene, and the cause of the rest is unknown. A total of around 2.1 million clones appear in this sample, about 93% of them only once. The top ten clonotypes cover around 1.7% of the sample. For the CD8 naive samples, CD45RO-negative cells were positively selected for CCR7, yielding a CD45RA+CCR7+ population from which TemRA cells were excluded. Sequencing was performed on naive CD8+ T cells from PBMCs. Interpreted using the paper, the cell subset or site label stands for: CD45RA+CCR7+. Receptors originate from a young man in good health. Some clones in this sample may be carry-over from other donors' samples.

A few counts support this clone. This chain connects TRBV9 to TRBJ1-1; D is undetermined. V was cut by 0 bases and J by 1 base, with 10 bases left in between. The CDR3 is made up of 15 amino acids. Germline CDR1 is SGDLS and CDR2 is YYNGEE. CDR3 sequence: CASSVVEGANTEAFF. The CDR3 nucleotides read TGTGCCAGCAGCGTAGTTGAAGGAGCGAACACTGAAGCTTTCTTT. Filled out from reference TRBV9 and TRBJ1-1, the complete variable domain reads DSGVTQTPKHLITATGQRVTLRCSPRSGDLSVYWYQQSLDQGLQFLIQYYNGEERAKGNILERFSAQQFPDLHSELNLSSLELGDSALYFCASSVVEGANTEAFFGQGTRLTVV.

The V gene is TRBV15, the J gene TRBJ2-7, with D perhaps TRBD1 (5 bases). The CDR3 runs to 14 residues. Germline V gene sequence: CDR1 LNHNV, CDR2 YYDKDF (reference sequence). Deletions cut 5 bases from V and 3 bases from J, with 14 bases between. The CDR3 DNA is TGTGCCACCAGCTACGGCAGGGCGATCTACGAGCAGTACTTC. Translation: CATSYGRAIYEQYF.

The rearrangement joins TRBV27 to TRBJ2-1; D perhaps matches TRBD2 (5 bases). This CDR3 contains 17 residues. Germline loops: CDR1 MNHEY, CDR2 SMNVEV (reference sequence). Trimming pared 3 bases from V and 0 bases from J, leaving 15 bases between. CDR3 protein: CASSFGILGSSYNEQFF. Written as DNA, the CDR3 is TGTGCCAGCAGTTTTGGGATTTTAGGGAGCTCCTACAATGAGCAGTTCTTC.

The rearrangement links TRBV18 to TRBJ2-7, with 7 bases fitting TRBD2. Germline V gene data show CDR1 as KGHSH and CDR2 as LQKENI. The CDR3 is 15 residues long. The junction had 5 bases not matched to a gene; V was cut back by 3 bases and J by 0 bases. CDR3 sequence reads: CASSPGDYLSYEQYF. In DNA form, the CDR3 reads TGTGCCAGCTCACCGGGGGACTACCTCTCCTACGAGCAGTACTTC.

The chain recombines TRBV28 with TRBJ1-6; D is perhaps TRBD1 (5 bases). The CDR3 has 15 residues. Per germline, CDR1 MDHEN and CDR2 SYDVKM. V gave up 5 bases and J gave up 6 bases, with 14 bases separating them. The CDR3 DNA is TGTGCCAGCAGTCAAAGACAGAGCGTTAATTCACCCCTCCACTTT. Protein: CASSQRQSVNSPLHF.

This chain connects TRBV5-1 to TRBJ2-1, with TRBD1 identical over 9 bases. V was clipped by 4 bases and J by 5 bases; unmatched bases: 7. Germline V gene lookup returns CDR1 SGHRS and CDR2 YFSETQ. There are 15 residues in the CDR3. The CDR3 region is CASSMGQGRDNEQFF. The DNA of the CDR3 is TGCGCCAGCAGCATGGGACAGGGTCGCGACAATGAGCAGTTCTTC.

The V gene is TRBV19, the J gene TRBJ1-2; D call uncertain. CDR1 and CDR2 (germline): LNHDA, SQIVND (reference sequence). The CDR3 spans 16 residues. Trimming stripped 0 bases from V and 7 bases from J, with 18 bases between. The DNA of the CDR3 is TGTGCCAGTAGTATAGATCGAACAGTTGACTCCGGTGGCTACACCTTC. Protein product: CASSIDRTVDSGGYTF.

The chain recombines TRBV4-1 with TRBJ2-2; D tentatively fits TRBD1 or TRBD2 (5 bases each). The CDR3 length is 14 residues. The V end lost 0 bases, the J end lost 4 bases, and 6 bases lay between the germline ends. The germline CDR1 and CDR2 sequences are MGHRA and YSYEKL. This CDR3 is CASSQEGVTGELFF. As DNA, the CDR3 is TGCGCCAGCAGCCAAGAGGGGGTCACCGGGGAGCTGTTTTTT.

This chain's CDR3 is CASHFSGAGANVLTF. Here the CDR3 DNA reads TGTGCCAGTCATTTTTCGGGGGCTGGGGCCAACGTCCTGACTTTC. The chain combines TRBV6-5 with TRBJ2-6; weak D call: TRBD2 (6 bases). Deletions cut 9 bases from V and 2 bases from J, with 14 bases between. This CDR3 comprises 15 residues. The germline V gene encodes CDR1 MNHEY and CDR2 SVGAGI.

J is TRBJ2-7 and V is TRBV28, with D unclear. Deletions cut 3 bases from V and 4 bases from J, with 16 bases between. CDR1 MDHEN and CDR2 SYDVKM come from the germline V gene. This CDR3 region has 15 residues. The CDR3 nucleotides are TGTGCCAGCAGTTTTTCGGTTGGCCTTCGGTACGAGCAGTACTTC. Translation: CASSFSVGLRYEQYF.

This chain links TRBV27 with TRBJ2-7; the match to TRBD1 covers 10 bases. CDR1 is MNHEY and CDR2 is SMNVEV in the germline V gene (reference sequence). CDR3 length: 16 amino acids. The J segment lost 3 bases and the V segment lost 5 bases, leaving 10 bases of the junction unmatched. CDR3 residues: CASSASDRGPYYEQYF. CDR3 in DNA: TGTGCCAGCAGTGCCAGCGACAGGGGGCCGTACTACGAGCAGTACTTC.

The V call is TRBV6-5, the J call TRBJ2-6, with D perhaps matching TRBD1 (5 bases). Germline CDR1 MNHEY, CDR2 SVGAGI. The CDR3 has 15 amino acids. V shed 6 bases and J shed 0 bases, with 9 bases lying between them. CDR3 region: CASSGHLSGANVLTF. In DNA form, the CDR3 reads TGTGCCAGCAGCGGACATCTCTCTGGGGCCAACGTCCTGACTTTC.

The chain uses TRBV6-6 and TRBJ2-5; D is ambiguous. The germline V and J ends were trimmed by 0 bases and 5 bases, with 13 bases remaining between them. The CDR3 loop spans 15 amino acids. Germline CDR1 is MNHNY and CDR2 is SVGAGI (reference sequence). The CDR3 is CASSYSVGFRETQYF. Written as DNA, the CDR3 is TGTGCCAGCAGTTACTCGGTAGGCTTCCGGGAGACCCAGTACTTC.

The chain links TRBV28 to TRBJ1-2; no firm D call. Trimming shortened V by 3 bases and J by 5 bases, and 13 bases separated the two germline ends. This CDR3 is built from 14 residues. The germline gives CDR1 MDHEN, CDR2 SYDVKM. The CDR3 nucleotides read TGTGCCAGCAGTTTCCCCCGGAAACCTTATGGCTACACCTTC. This sequence encodes CASSFPRKPYGYTF.

This clone was seen a few times. The V call is TRBV7-8, the J call TRBJ2-1; 7 bases fit TRBD1. This CDR3 contains 15 residues. Germline loops: CDR1 SGHVS, CDR2 FQNEAQ. Trimming removed 5 bases from V and 1 base from J; junction bases left unmatched: 5. The CDR3 bases are TGTGCCAGCAGCGAAGGGACAGCGTCCTACAATGAGCAGTTCTTC. This gives the protein CASSEGTASYNEQFF.

This chain uses TRBV27 with TRBJ2-7; 9 positions match TRBD1. V lost 6 bases and J lost 1; bases outside the gene matches: 7. The CDR3 sequence is 15 residues long. CDR1 MNHEY and CDR2 SMNVEV come from the germline V gene (reference sequence). The CDR3 region has the DNA TGTGCCAGCAGCCGAAGACAGGGGGGGTCCTACGAGCAGTACTTC. It translates to CASSRRQGGSYEQYF.

J is TRBJ2-7 and V is TRBV6-5; D remains unclear. The CDR3 runs 15 residues. The germline V and J ends were trimmed by 6 bases and 5 bases, with 20 bases remaining between them. CDR1 is MNHEY, CDR2 SVGAGI, per germline. Here the CDR3 reads CASRADASFPNEQYF. CDR3 nucleotides: TGTGCCAGCAGGGCGGACGCATCCTTCCCCAACGAGCAGTACTTC.

This chain links TRBV7-3 with TRBJ1-1; 7 nucleotides line up with TRBD1. Germline CDR1 and CDR2: SGHTA and FQGTGA. The CDR3 consists of 13 residues. V lost 5 bases to trimming and J lost 3 bases; unmatched junction nucleotides: 3. The CDR3 DNA reads TGTGCCAGCAGCCTTACAGGGGACACTGAAGCTTTCTTT. This encodes CASSLTGDTEAFF.

The table lists this clone with a count of one. V usage is TRBV9 and J usage is TRBJ1-4; possible D gene TRBD1, 5 bases. The CDR3 spans 15 residues. The germline V gene encodes CDR1 SGDLS and CDR2 YYNGEE. V lost 4 bases and J lost 8, with 18 bases in between. The CDR3 sequence is CASSPEQVFGEKLFF. DNA of the CDR3: TGTGCCAGCAGCCCCGAACAGGTTTTTGGAGAAAAACTGTTTTTT.

The chain employs TRBV7-9 and TRBJ2-1, with 12 bases that match TRBD2. The CDR3 sequence is 15 residues long. The ends lost 8 bases at V and 1 base at J; junction bases unmatched: 3. Germline CDR1 SEHNR, CDR2 FQNEAQ (reference sequence). The CDR3 DNA is TGTGCCAGCCCCCTAGCGGGAGGGTCCTACAATGAGCAGTTCTTC. Protein: CASPLAGGSYNEQFF.

The rearrangement links TRBV28 to TRBJ1-2; 8 bases are a match to TRBD1. The germline V gene encodes CDR1 MDHEN and CDR2 SYDVKM. The J segment lost 6 bases and the V segment lost 3 bases, leaving 12 bases of the junction unmatched. This CDR3 has 16 residues. The CDR3 here is CASSLMTGASLDGYTF. CDR3 coding DNA: TGTGCCAGCAGTTTGATGACAGGGGCTTCTTTGGATGGCTACACCTTC.